These 29 T cell receptor beta chains originate from one sample sequenced in a study of cytomegalovirus exposure and HLA in healthy donors. PCR involved 60 Vbeta and 13 Jbeta primers. Clones were sequenced by immunoSEQ multiplex PCR, and TCRdb holds only the in-frame ones, with some missing. The sample consists of 100,000 to 120,000 clones, around 73% of them appearing once. The sample taken for sequencing was PBMCs. The source is a man aged 30 to 45 in good health and CMV-seronegative.

This clone was observed a few times. A read error may produce the germline difference seen at one junction end. The chain couples TRBV4-1 to TRBJ1-2, with 10 positions matching TRBD1. CDR3 length equals 18 residues. Germline V gene sequence: CDR1 MGHRA, CDR2 YSYEKL. The CDR3 is CASSQGRDRGPLNYGYTF. CDR3 in DNA: TGCGCCAGCAGTCAAGGACGGGACAGGGGCCCTTTGAACTATGGCTACACCTTC.

This chain uses TRBV9 with TRBJ2-3, with 10 positions matching TRBD2. V lost 0 bases and J lost 1; bases outside the gene matches: 5. Per the germline V gene, CDR1 is SGDLS and CDR2 is YYNGEE. CDR3 length equals 17 residues. This chain's CDR3 is CASSVAAGGPGTDTQYF. Here the CDR3 DNA reads TGTGCCAGCAGCGTAGCAGCGGGGGGGCCCGGCACAGATACGCAGTATTTT.

The chain recombines TRBV29-1 with TRBJ2-7; D might be TRBD1 (8 bases). V lost 0 bases to trimming and J lost 3 bases, with 12 bases between them. Germline CDR1 reads SQVTM; CDR2 reads ANQGSEA. CDR3 length: 14 amino acids. The CDR3 spells CSVEEAGQDYEQYF. The CDR3 DNA sequence: TGCAGCGTTGAAGAAGCGGGACAGGACTACGAGCAGTACTTC.

This chain uses TRBV11-2 with TRBJ1-1; the D gene is possibly TRBD1 (6 bases). Per the germline V gene, CDR1 is SGHAT and CDR2 is FQNNGV. Trimming shortened V by 1 base and J by 1 base, and 10 bases separated the two germline ends. CDR3 length: 15 amino acids. The CDR3 sequence is CASSLGVTGNTEAFF. CDR3 nucleotide sequence: TGTGCCAGCAGCTTAGGGGTGACAGGGAACACTGAAGCTTTCTTT.

This clone occurred a few times. V gene TRBV28 combines with J gene TRBJ2-2, with D tentatively TRBD1 (6 bases). V lost 4 bases to trimming and J lost 5 bases, with 14 bases between them. This CDR3 has 15 residues. Germline values: CDR1 MDHEN, CDR2 SYDVKM. Written as DNA, the CDR3 is TGTGCCAGCAGTTCCCCGGAAGGGGGAACCGGGGAGCTGTTTTTT. Translation gives CASSSPEGGTGELFF.

The V gene is TRBV10-3, the J gene TRBJ1-2; a weak D match, TRBD1 (5 bases). Germline V gene sequence: CDR1 ENHRY, CDR2 SYGVKD. The CDR3 sequence is 12 residues long. V was shortened by 10 bases and J by 4 bases, with 13 bases between the two germline ends. CDR3: CATIQGSYGYTF. CDR3 DNA sequence: TGTGCCACGATCCAGGGATCCTATGGCTACACCTTC.

V and J are TRBV5-1 and TRBJ2-1; D is unresolved. The CDR3 is made up of 11 amino acids. Trimming cost V 6 bases and J 8 bases, with 9 bases left between them. The germline gives CDR1 SGHRS, CDR2 YFSETQ. The CDR3 bases are TGCGCCAGCACTGCTCAGGATGAGCAGTTCTTC. Translated: CASTAQDEQFF.

Only a few counts were recorded for this clone. This sequence joins TRBV4-3 and TRBJ1-1; possible D gene TRBD1, 6 bases. The CDR3 is 15 residues long. V gave up 0 bases and J gave up 2 bases, with 10 bases separating them. Germline V gives CDR1 LGHNA, CDR2 YSLEER. CDR3 sequence: CASSQEAQGNTEAFF. CDR3 coding DNA: TGCGCCAGCAGCCAAGAGGCACAGGGAAACACTGAAGCTTTCTTT.

The chain uses TRBV6-5 and TRBJ1-5, with 8 bases that match TRBD1. From germline, CDR1 is MNHEY and CDR2 SVGAGI. V lost 4 bases and J lost 5; bases outside the gene matches: 10. This CDR3 region has 16 residues. The CDR3 reads CASSSAGGERHQPQHF. CDR3 bases: TGTGCCAGCAGTTCTGCAGGGGGCGAAAGACATCAGCCCCAGCATTTT.

The CDR3 sequence: CACSAGGRNTGELFF. The DNA of the CDR3 is TGTGCCTGCTCGGCAGGGGGAAGGAACACCGGGGAGCTGTTTTTT. The chain combines TRBV7-9 with TRBJ2-2; 7 nucleotides align to TRBD1. CDR1 and CDR2 (germline): SEHNR, FQNEAQ (reference sequence). CDR3 length: 15 amino acids. Losses at the gene ends were 11 bases for V and 1 base for J; bases not matched to a gene: 10.

The chain is built from TRBV9 and TRBJ2-3; 13 positions match TRBD2. This CDR3 is 15 amino acids long. In germline, CDR1 is SGDLS, CDR2 YYNGEE. V was pared by 4 bases and J by 5 bases, with 4 bases of the junction left unmatched. The CDR3 is CASSRTSGGVDTQYF. The CDR3 DNA is TGTGCCAGCAGCCGGACTAGCGGGGGTGTAGATACGCAGTATTTT.

The chain employs TRBV12-5 and TRBJ2-1; 10 bases map to TRBD1. The germline CDR1 and CDR2 sequences are LGHNT and FRNRAP. The CDR3 covers 14 residues. J lost 6 bases, V lost 6 bases, and 5 bases had no gene match. CDR3 DNA: TGTGCTAGTGGGCCAGGACAGGGGGGCAATGAGCAGTTCTTC. Protein product: CASGPGQGGNEQFF.

This rearrangement joins TRBV28 to TRBJ2-5, with D maybe TRBD2 (5 bases). The CDR3 consists of 15 residues. Deletions cut 5 bases from V and 2 bases from J, with 15 bases between. From germline, CDR1 is MDHEN and CDR2 SYDVKM. CDR3 sequence: CASSPRQTGQETQYF. As DNA, the CDR3 is TGTGCCAGCAGTCCCCGGCAGACGGGACAAGAGACCCAGTACTTC. Filled out from reference TRBV28 and TRBJ2-5, the complete variable domain reads DVKVTQSSRYLVKRTGEKVFLECVQDMDHENMFWYRQDPGLGLRLIYFSYDVKMKEKGDIPEGYSVSREKKERFSLILESASTNQTSMYLCASSPRQTGQETQYFGPGTRLLVL.

This chain joins TRBV7-9 and TRBJ2-7; maybe TRBD1 (7 bases). CDR3 length: 11 amino acids. V was trimmed by 10 bases and J by 7 bases, leaving 14 bases between them. From germline, CDR1 is SEHNR and CDR2 FQNEAQ (reference sequence). DNA of the CDR3: TGTGCCACACGACAGGGAGGAGAGCAGTACTTC. Its translation: CATRQGGEQYF. The variable domain in full, with the rest retrieved from reference TRBV7-9 and TRBJ2-7, is DTGVSQNPRHKITKRGQNVTFRCDPISEHNRLYWYRQTLGQGPEFLTYFQNEAQLEKSRLLSDRFSAERPKGSFSTLEIQRTEQGDSAMYLCATRQGGEQYFGPGTRLTVT.

This clone was recorded a few times. The chain carries TRBV6-1 and TRBJ1-5; the match to TRBD1 covers 8 bases. V lost 5 bases, J lost 6 bases, and 6 bases stayed unmatched. CDR3 length: 14 residues. Germline lookup yields CDR1 MNHNS and CDR2 SASEGT. The CDR3 is CASSPGQGTQPQHF. CDR3 nucleotide sequence: TGTGCCAGCAGTCCCGGACAGGGAACTCAGCCCCAGCATTTT.

The CDR3 sequence is CASSTDTTYEQYF. The DNA for the CDR3 is TGTGCCAGCAGCACCGACACCACCTACGAGCAGTACTTC. The V call is TRBV7-9, the J call TRBJ2-7, with D hard to call. This CDR3 spans 13 amino acids. Trimming took off 5 bases at V and 2 bases at J, with 10 bases between the two ends. Germline V gene lookup returns CDR1 SEHNR and CDR2 FQNEAQ (reference sequence).

This clone appeared a few times. This chain uses TRBV2 with TRBJ1-2; a weak D match, TRBD1 (6 bases). Germline V gene lookup returns CDR1 SNHLY and CDR2 FYNNEI. The V end lost 5 bases, the J end lost 2 bases, and 18 bases lay between the germline ends. The CDR3 loop spans 16 amino acids. The DNA for the CDR3 is TGTGCCAGCAGTAAACACAGGGAATCGGGAAACTATGGCTACACCTTC. Its protein is CASSKHRESGNYGYTF. Looking up the rest from reference TRBV2 and TRBJ1-2 gives the full variable domain: EPEVTQTPSHQVTQMGQEVILRCVPISNHLYFYWYRQILGQKVEFLVSFYNNEISEKSEIFDDQFSVERPDGSNFTLKIRSTKLEDSAMYFCASSKHRESGNYGYTFGSGTRLTVV.

The genes are TRBV14 and TRBJ1-6, with D possibly being TRBD1 (6 bases). CDR1 and CDR2 (germline): SGHDN, FVKESK. V lost 4 bases and J 7 bases, leaving 14 bases between the germline ends. The CDR3 length is 15 residues. The CDR3 here is CASSRGQLVNSPLHF. The CDR3 nucleotides read TGTGCCAGCAGCCGCGGACAGTTGGTAAATTCACCCCTCCACTTT.

CDR3 sequence reads: CASSLGTVPGELFF. The CDR3 DNA reads TGTGCCAGCAGTTTAGGGACAGTACCCGGGGAGCTGTTTTTT. The chain couples TRBV27 to TRBJ2-2; 7 nucleotides match TRBD1. V trimming: 2 bases; J trimming: 6 bases; junction bases outside the gene matches: 3. Germline CDR1 is MNHEY and CDR2 is SMNVEV (reference sequence). This CDR3 region has 14 residues.

This chain joins TRBV10-1 and TRBJ1-2, with no clear D. Germline assignment: CDR1 WNHNN and CDR2 SYGVQD (reference sequence). The V gene lost 3 bases and the J gene lost 2 bases, with 7 bases spanning the gap. This CDR3 has 13 residues. CDR3 nucleotide sequence: TGCGCCAGCAGTGAAAGCGGGAACTATGGCTACACCTTC. Translation: CASSESGNYGYTF.

V usage is TRBV6-1 and J usage is TRBJ2-5, with 8 bases fitting TRBD2. The CDR3 is 16 amino acids. Germline CDR1 reads MNHNS; CDR2 reads SASEGT. Unmatched junction bases numbered 10, after V lost 4 bases and J lost 3 bases. The CDR3 region has the DNA TGTGCCAGCAGTGCCCTTAGCGGGGTAGCGAAAGAGACCCAGTACTTC. It specifies CASSALSGVAKETQYF.

This clone was detected only once. The chain joins TRBV5-4 to TRBJ2-2; 10 positions agree with TRBD2. From germline, CDR1 is SGHNT and CDR2 YYREEE (reference sequence). This CDR3 has 16 residues. The junction had 9 bases not matched to a gene; V was cut back by 6 bases and J by 4 bases. Here the CDR3 reads CASTPTSGMRTGELFF. The CDR3, as DNA: TGTGCCAGCACCCCAACTAGCGGGATGCGCACCGGGGAGCTGTTTTTT.

The chain carries TRBV19 and TRBJ1-1, with D tentatively TRBD1 (5 bases). Per germline, CDR1 LNHDA and CDR2 SQIVND (reference sequence). The V and J ends lost 5 bases and 1 base respectively, with 14 bases between them. This CDR3 comprises 15 residues. CDR3 bases: TGTGCCAGTAGTGGATCCGGGGGTGGGAACACTGAAGCTTTCTTT. As protein: CASSGSGGGNTEAFF.

The rearrangement links TRBV19 to TRBJ1-1, with 11 bases that match TRBD1. This CDR3 spans 17 amino acids. The V segment lost 6 bases and the J segment 0 bases; nucleotides outside the gene matches: 9. The V gene's germline CDR1 is LNHDA and CDR2 SQIVND (reference sequence). DNA for the CDR3: TGTGCCAGTAGCATCCGGGACAGGGGGATGATGAACACTGAAGCTTTCTTT. Encoded protein: CASSIRDRGMMNTEAFF.

This chain joins TRBV12-5 and TRBJ1-3; D may be TRBD1 (6 bases). Germline V gene lookup returns CDR1 LGHNT and CDR2 FRNRAP. V lost 0 bases, J lost 4 bases, and 19 bases lay in between. The CDR3 has 18 residues. The CDR3 loop reads CASGLVLITGSSGNTIYF. CDR3 DNA: TGTGCTAGTGGTTTGGTACTTATTACAGGGTCTTCCGGAAACACCATATATTTT.

The chain has TRBV12-5 and TRBJ2-1; 8 bases align to TRBD2. The CDR3 contains 17 residues. Germline V gene data show CDR1 as LGHNT and CDR2 as FRNRAP. Trimming took 4 bases from V and 2 from J; bases not matched to a gene: 10. The CDR3 sequence is CASGSHPRGAAYNEQFF. The CDR3 bases are TGTGCTAGTGGTTCCCACCCGCGGGGGGCGGCCTACAATGAGCAGTTCTTC.

The CDR3 nucleotides are TGTGCCAGCAGCGTGGGACACCCGAGCTCCTACGAGCAGTACTTC. It yields the protein CASSVGHPSSYEQYF. V gene TRBV5-6 combines with J gene TRBJ2-7; D possibly corresponds to TRBD1 (6 bases). The CDR3 is 15 residues long. From germline, CDR1 is SGHDT and CDR2 YYEEEE. The germline V and J ends were trimmed by 4 bases and 0 bases, with 14 bases remaining between them.

This chain joins TRBV29-1 and TRBJ1-1; D is possibly TRBD1 (5 bases). CDR3 length: 12 residues. CDR1 and CDR2 (germline): SQVTM, ANQGSEA. The V end lost 6 bases, the J end lost 4 bases, and 12 bases lay between the germline ends. In DNA form, the CDR3 reads TGCAGCGTGTCACAGGTACGCACTGAAGCTTTCTTT. This encodes CSVSQVRTEAFF.

This chain links TRBV13 with TRBJ2-7; 9 positions agree with TRBD2. The CDR3 runs 16 residues. Germline V gives CDR1 PRHDT, CDR2 FYEKMQ (reference sequence). The trim removed 5 bases at V and 2 bases at J, leaving 10 bases unmatched. This CDR3 reads CASSTKMTSGTYEQYF. Here the CDR3 DNA reads TGTGCCAGCAGCACGAAGATGACTAGCGGTACCTACGAGCAGTACTTC. The complete variable domain, with remaining parts taken from reference TRBV13 and TRBJ2-7, reads AAGVIQSPRHLIKEKRETATLKCYPIPRHDTVYWYQQGPGQDPQFLISFYEKMQSDKGSIPDRFSAQQFSDYHSELNMSSLELGDSALYFCASSTKMTSGTYEQYFGPGTRLTVT.